These 21 T cell receptor beta chains were sequenced from one sample in a study of T-cell memory formation after mild COVID-19. Using its own MiXCR run on the 5' RACE reads, TCRdb lists one record per CDR3 protein. This sample has roughly 250,000 distinct CDR3 sequences, with about a sixth found just once. Sample: PBMCs or a T cell subset sorted from them (not recorded which). The source is a man between 18 and 35 years old who had mild COVID-19 (a few samples of this study predate the infection). Cell type and time point are not known.

The chain employs TRBV7-2 and TRBJ1-1; D uncertain. CDR3 length: 13 amino acids. The V gene's germline CDR1 is SGHTA and CDR2 FQGNSA. Between the trimmed V and J ends, which lost 3 bases and 5 bases, there was a span of 10 bases. CDR3 DNA sequence: TGTGCCAGCAGCTTTCGGCTTTGGACTGAAGCTTTCTTT. It yields the protein CASSFRLWTEAFF.

This chain links TRBV20-1 with TRBJ2-1; a possible D gene is TRBD2 (5 bases). There are 11 residues in the CDR3. CDR1 is DFQATT and CDR2 is SNEGSKA in the germline V gene (reference sequence). The germline V and J ends were trimmed by 5 bases and 4 bases, with 6 bases remaining between them. The chain's CDR3 is CSAGLYNEQFF. The CDR3 nucleotides are TGCAGTGCTGGACTGTACAATGAGCAGTTCTTC.

This chain connects TRBV7-2 to TRBJ2-2, with D possibly being TRBD2 (6 bases). The CDR3 length is 17 residues. Germline V CDR1 and CDR2: SGHTA, FQGNSA. Trimming removed 5 bases from V and 4 bases from J, with 20 bases in between. The CDR3 is CASSRGVQGLSTGELFF. For the CDR3, the DNA is TGTGCCAGCAGCCGCGGGGTGCAGGGCCTATCCACCGGGGAGCTGTTTTTT.

The rearrangement uses TRBV10-3 and TRBJ2-5; D unclear. The CDR3 has 13 residues. Trimming removed 8 bases from V and 1 base from J, with 11 bases in between. CDR1 and CDR2 (germline): ENHRY, SYGVKD. The CDR3: CAIGRQIQETQYF. CDR3 nucleotide sequence: TGTGCCATCGGTCGGCAGATCCAAGAGACCCAGTACTTC.

The rearrangement links TRBV6-1 to TRBJ1-2; unclear D gene. This CDR3 comprises 12 residues. CDR1 and CDR2 from the germline V gene are MNHNS and SASEGT. V dropped 2 bases and J dropped 8 bases, with 9 bases sitting between them. The CDR3 bases are TGTGCCAGCAGTGAAACGAAGGCGGGCTACACCTTC. This gives the protein CASSETKAGYTF.

This clonotype was found once. The chain joins TRBV18 to TRBJ2-5, with 11 positions matching TRBD1. The CDR3 runs to 17 residues. The germline V gene encodes CDR1 KGHSH and CDR2 LQKENI. Losses at the gene ends were 3 bases for V and 4 bases for J; bases not matched to a gene: 10. The CDR3, as DNA: TGTGCCAGCTCACCGCTACTAGGACAGGGGGCTAGAGAGACCCAGTACTTC. Encoded protein: CASSPLLGQGARETQYF.

This chain joins TRBV3-1 and TRBJ2-3; possible D gene TRBD2, 7 bases. The V and J ends lost 1 base and 3 bases respectively, with 14 bases between them. Germline loops: CDR1 LGHDT, CDR2 YNNKEL (reference sequence). The CDR3 sequence is 16 residues long. The CDR3 nucleotides read TGTGCCAGCAGCCAAGTAGTGGGGGGGCTTACAGATACGCAGTATTTT. Amino acids: CASSQVVGGLTDTQYF.

The rearrangement joins TRBV28 to TRBJ2-2, with D perhaps matching TRBD1 or TRBD2 (6 bases each). Between the trimmed V and J ends, which lost 10 bases and 2 bases, there was a span of 11 bases. CDR3 size: 13 residues. Germline V gene sequence: CDR1 MDHEN, CDR2 SYDVKM. The CDR3 is CAIGGGNTGELFF. The CDR3 bases are TGTGCCATCGGAGGGGGTAACACCGGGGAGCTGTTTTTT.

This sequence joins TRBV6-1 and TRBJ1-2, with 11 positions matching TRBD1. V trimming: 2 bases; J trimming: 7 bases; junction bases outside the gene matches: 6. The germline gives CDR1 MNHNS, CDR2 SASEGT. This CDR3 region has 15 residues. The CDR3 is CASSESGQGARGYTF. The CDR3 DNA reads TGTGCCAGCAGTGAAAGCGGACAGGGGGCGCGTGGCTACACCTTC.

This clonotype was detected only a few times. The rearrangement uses TRBV20-1 and TRBJ1-1, with a tentative D call TRBD1 (5 bases). Trimming left V 6 bases short and J 1 base short, with 15 bases between. The CDR3 is 14 residues long. Germline V gene lookup returns CDR1 DFQATT and CDR2 SNEGSKA (reference sequence). CDR3: CSARVGNGNTEAFF. In nucleotides, the CDR3 is TGCAGTGCCAGGGTCGGAAATGGGAACACTGAAGCTTTCTTT.

V usage is TRBV7-2 and J usage is TRBJ2-3, with D possibly matching TRBD2 (5 bases). V gave up 8 bases and J gave up 10 bases, with 13 bases separating them. CDR1 and CDR2 from the germline V gene are SGHTA and FQGNSA. The length of the CDR3 is 11 residues. The CDR3 spells CASRGAGPQYF. For the CDR3, the DNA is TGTGCCAGCCGAGGTGCGGGTCCGCAGTATTTT. The variable domain in full, completed from reference TRBV7-2 and TRBJ2-3, reads GAGVSQSPSNKVTEKGKDVELRCDPISGHTALYWYRQSLGQGLEFLIYFQGNSAPDKSGLPSDRFSAERTGGSVSTLTIQRTQQEDSAVYLCASRGAGPQYFGPGTRLTVL.

Only a few counts were recorded for this clonotype. This sequence joins TRBV7-2 and TRBJ2-3, with D maybe TRBD2 (6 bases). Germline V gene data show CDR1 as SGHTA and CDR2 as FQGNSA. V lost 0 bases to trimming and J lost 2 bases, with 12 bases between them. This CDR3 is built from 16 residues. CDR3 DNA sequence: TGTGCCAGCAGCTTAGCTGGGGCGGGGCCCACAGATACGCAGTATTTT. Its protein is CASSLAGAGPTDTQYF. The full variable domain, rest sourced from reference TRBV7-2 and TRBJ2-3, is GAGVSQSPSNKVTEKGKDVELRCDPISGHTALYWYRQSLGQGLEFLIYFQGNSAPDKSGLPSDRFSAERTGGSVSTLTIQRTQQEDSAVYLCASSLAGAGPTDTQYFGPGTRLTVL.

V is TRBV20-1 and J is TRBJ2-3, with 10 bases that match TRBD2. The length of the CDR3 is 16 residues. With 5 bases clipped from V and 8 bases from J, the junction kept 16 bases outside the gene matches. CDR1 is DFQATT, CDR2 SNEGSKA, per germline (reference sequence). The DNA of the CDR3 is TGCAGTGCTCCACCGACTAGCGGGCTACCCCAGGGTACGCAGTATTTT. Residues: CSAPPTSGLPQGTQYF.

The chain has TRBV5-1 and TRBJ2-7; D gene unclear. The CDR3 length is 14 residues. Trimming took 1 base from V and 1 from J, leaving 9 bases between them. Germline V CDR1 and CDR2: SGHRS, YFSETQ. The CDR3: CASSLSVVSYEQYF. CDR3 sequence (DNA): TGCGCCAGCAGCTTGTCTGTAGTTTCCTACGAGCAGTACTTC.

The table lists this clonotype with a few counts. The chain carries TRBV6-6 and TRBJ2-7; possibly TRBD1 or TRBD2 for D (5 bases each). V lost 5 bases and J 4 bases, leaving 9 bases between the germline ends. CDR3 length equals 12 residues. CDR1 and CDR2 from the germline V gene are MNHNY and SVGAGI (reference sequence). The CDR3 region is CASSEGFYEQYF. The DNA of the CDR3 is TGTGCCAGCAGTGAGGGGTTTTACGAGCAGTACTTC.

J is TRBJ2-5 and V is TRBV24-1; 10 bases match TRBD1. The length of the CDR3 is 15 residues. Germline loops: CDR1 KGHDR, CDR2 SFDVKD. With 5 bases clipped from V and 4 bases from J, the junction kept 6 bases outside the gene matches. This CDR3 reads CATSGRGDRGETQYF. DNA of the CDR3: TGTGCCACCAGTGGCCGCGGGGACAGGGGAGAGACCCAGTACTTC.

This clonotype was picked up many times. This chain links TRBV7-7 with TRBJ2-7, with 7 bases that match TRBD1. V was clipped by 4 bases and J by 7 bases; unmatched bases: 10. The CDR3 length is 14 residues. Germline loops: CDR1 SSHAT, CDR2 FNYEAQ (reference sequence). In nucleotides, the CDR3 is TGTGCCAGCAGCTCTTCGACAGGGTCGGGGGAGCAGTACTTC. This codes for CASSSSTGSGEQYF.

The V and J genes are TRBV11-3 and TRBJ2-3; D might be TRBD2 (6 bases). Germline values: CDR1 SGHNT, CDR2 YENEEA. The CDR3 loop spans 13 amino acids. Between the trimmed V and J ends, which lost 5 bases and 5 bases, there was a span of 11 bases. CDR3 in DNA: TGTGCCAGCAGCGTTAGGAGGGGAGATACGCAGTATTTT. It codes for CASSVRRGDTQYF.

The chain combines TRBV7-3 with TRBJ2-1; perhaps TRBD2 as D (5 bases). Trimming stripped 2 bases from V and 9 bases from J, with 14 bases between. Germline CDR1 SGHTA, CDR2 FQGTGA. There are 14 residues in the CDR3. Here the CDR3 reads CASSLGLGGTEQFF. In DNA, the CDR3 is TGTGCCAGCAGCTTAGGGCTAGGAGGCACTGAGCAGTTCTTC.

This clonotype occurred a few times. The genes are TRBV11-2 and TRBJ2-5; TRBD1 agrees at 10 bases. This CDR3 comprises 14 residues. The trim removed 2 bases at V and 5 bases at J, leaving 2 bases unmatched. Germline CDR1 reads SGHAT; CDR2 reads FQNNGV. For the CDR3, the DNA is TGTGCCAGCAGCTTATTGGGACAGGGGGAGACCCAGTACTTC. Translation: CASSLLGQGETQYF. The variable domain in full, completed from reference TRBV11-2 and TRBJ2-5, reads EAGVAQSPRYKIIEKRQSVAFWCNPISGHATLYWYQQILGQGPKLLIQFQNNGVVDDSQLPKDRFSAERLKGVDSTLKIQPAKLEDSAVYLCASSLLGQGETQYFGPGTRLLVL.

This clonotype was detected a few times. The chain couples TRBV18 to TRBJ1-1, with a possible D match to TRBD1 (6 bases). This CDR3 comprises 15 residues. Trimming removed 4 bases at V and 1 base at J, with 13 bases between. The V gene's germline CDR1 is KGHSH and CDR2 LQKENI. As DNA, the CDR3 is TGTGCCAGCTCACATTCCAGGGGCGGGAACACTGAAGCTTTCTTT. Translating it yields CASSHSRGGNTEAFF. Full variable domain (missing parts from reference TRBV18 and TRBJ1-1): NAGVMQNPRHLVRRRGQEARLRCSPMKGHSHVYWYRQLPEEGLKFMVYLQKENIIDESGMPKERFSAEFPKEGPSILRIQQVVRGDSAAYFCASSHSRGGNTEAFFGQGTRLTVV.